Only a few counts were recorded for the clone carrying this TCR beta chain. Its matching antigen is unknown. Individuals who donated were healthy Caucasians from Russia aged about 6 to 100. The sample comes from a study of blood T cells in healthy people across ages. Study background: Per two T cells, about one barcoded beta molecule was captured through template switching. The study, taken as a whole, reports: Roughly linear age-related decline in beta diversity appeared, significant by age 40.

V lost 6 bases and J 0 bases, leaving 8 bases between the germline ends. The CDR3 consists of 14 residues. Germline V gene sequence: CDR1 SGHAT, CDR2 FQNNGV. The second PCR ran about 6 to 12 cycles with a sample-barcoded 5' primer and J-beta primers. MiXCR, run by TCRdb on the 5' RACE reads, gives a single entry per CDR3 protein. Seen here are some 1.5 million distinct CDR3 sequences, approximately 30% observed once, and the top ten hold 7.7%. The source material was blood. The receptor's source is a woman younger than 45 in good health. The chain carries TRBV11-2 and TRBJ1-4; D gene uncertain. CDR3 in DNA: TGTGCCAGCAGACAGTCTGCAACTAATGAAAAACTGTTTTTT. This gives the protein CASRQSATNEKLFF. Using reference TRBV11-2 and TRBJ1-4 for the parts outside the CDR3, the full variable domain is EAGVAQSPRYKIIEKRQSVAFWCNPISGHATLYWYQQILGQGPKLLIQFQNNGVVDDSQLPKDRFSAERLKGVDSTLKIQPAKLEDSAVYLCASRQSATNEKLFFGSGTQLSVL.